The source of this TCR beta chain is a study of cytomegalovirus exposure and HLA in healthy donors (dated by TCRdb to the late 2010s). Broadly, across the study: An earlier analysis of roughly 500 of the donors reported about 300 Gb of sequence data and 95 million to 120 million unique TCR beta sequences obtained from some 200 million T cells. Typing coverage differed by locus: A, B, C, DRB1 and DQB1 were typed in about 620-640 donors, DQA1 in 500 to 550, DPA1 in roughly 590, and DPB1 in just under 490. HLA typing covered class I and class II loci at four-digit resolution. A later genetic analysis took genome-wide SNP genotypes for about 55% of the roughly 670 donors and used that subset as a discovery cohort. About 5 DR-DQ haplotypes were handled as single units for association and clustering, since linkage in the cohort was strong. On average, roughly 250,000 unique TCR beta nucleotide sequences were sequenced per donor among several hundred genotyped donors of the cohort, with roughly 20% of those sequences being non-productive. Rather than drawing on any new phenotypic data, the later analysis identified candidate immune exposures from TCR beta sequences and the way those sequences occurred across donors. The study aimed to test whether signatures of past pathogen exposure could be identified by cataloging public T cell receptors. Approximately 310 gigabases of sequencing data and 70 million to 85 million unique TCR sequences were included in an early release covering several hundred HLA-typed donors. The T cell repertoires of 666 subjects were profiled by immunosequencing and related to cytomegalovirus serostatus. A later analysis re-examined previously published TCR beta repertoires from around 670 donors and added high-resolution HLA genotyping to investigate patterns of TCR occurrence. All discovery cohort repertoires had been generated using a single sequencing platform. Of the roughly 400 genotyped donors, roughly 76% were placed in the genetic ancestry cluster associated with self-reported Caucasian donors. To decide whether each TCR beta V gene segment behaved as functional or pseudogenic, an earlier analysis of approximately 600 of the donors relied on high-throughput TCR beta sequencing. Besides the first cohort of hundreds of subjects, a separate validation cohort made up of 120 different subjects was used. Donor age, sex, ethnicity and CMV serostatus were compiled alongside the repertoire data. High-throughput TCR immunosequencing, statistical association of individual TCRs with disease status, and machine learning were combined to predict cytomegalovirus infection status.

The cohort was made up of around 720 healthy bone marrow donors. Cohort members were all nominally healthy when sampled, although unrecorded immune exposures were likely present. The donor was CMV seropositive and belonged to the group of 250 to 350 seropositive cohort members. Each donor provided a peripheral blood sample, and peripheral blood mononuclear cells were used for TCR beta sequencing. The Qiagen DNeasy Blood Extraction Kit was used to extract genomic DNA from the blood cell samples. Counted from cysteine to phenylalanine, this CDR3 has 15 amino acids. Only the CDR3 portion is preserved as DNA: 45 bases, with reading frame beginning at the first base. CDR1 and CDR2, per the germline V gene, are SQVTM and ANQGSEA. Here V drops 2 bases and J drops 3 bases, and the junction holds 4 bases not matched to any gene. This clone occurred a few times. It lacks a known antigen. No base qualities exist here, and no much larger clone lies one base off it.

On the study overall, not on this receptor specifically: A further reported finding was that TCR beta sequences accurately predicted the HLA-A and HLA-B alleles for most subjects in the first cohort. Most TCR sequences were observed very rarely across donors, whereas some public TCRs were present in many individuals. In a later analysis, several top co-occurrence clusters were reported to appear linked to parvovirus B19, influenza, CMV and Epstein-Barr virus. In an earlier analysis of approximately 590 of the donors, most TCR beta V segments appeared in productive rearrangements about 87% or about 30% of the time, broadly matching IMGT annotations. Immune exposure information for the cohort was limited to CMV serostatus. In a later analysis, HLA-associated TCR beta chains showed more clonal expansion and lower generation probabilities than non-associated chains that were equally common. Assigning TCR associations to individual alleles was difficult when HLA alleles, especially DR and DQ, strongly co-occurred. According to a later analysis, TCR association rates differed among HLA loci, with DRB1 alleles showing the most associated TCRs and HLA-C alleles showing the fewest. A few of the identified cytomegalovirus-associated TCR beta chains were confirmed in vitro to be specific for cytomegalovirus antigens. Because HLA typing was unavailable for some donors at each locus, only the typed subset was used in association tests. Linkage disequilibrium might explain the correlated functional status among segregating V segments, but an unknown experimental factor could not be excluded. A group of highly shared sequence variants was considered likely to be a technical artifact of the sequencing pipeline. Cytomegalovirus status was reported to be diagnosed by the classifier with high specificity and sensitivity in both the original and validation cohorts. According to a later analysis, most CMV-associated TCR beta chains appeared to be HLA-restricted, and the HLA associations seemed to be driven largely by CMV exposure. The earlier analysis of about 600 of the donors excluded some 15 rarely observed V segments, including chromosome 9 orphons, because counts were too low. The authors suggested that the approach could potentially be extended to other disease states and immunological phenotypes. Because the 87-base-pair reads could not distinguish some IMGT-functional V segments, including TRBV6-2 and TRBV6-3, those segments were excluded. In a later genetic analysis, a missense DCLRE1C variant was associated with V-gene and J-gene trimming of TCR beta chains, and the association was replicated in an independent cohort. Only TCR beta chains were sequenced in this cohort, and the absence of alpha or paired-chain data limited detectable features. At a false discovery rate of 0.05, a later analysis linked under 20,000 TCR beta sequences to specific HLA alleles. Roughly uniform sequencing depth across donors was assumed in presence/absence analyses, although this assumption may not hold. The study gave a list of about 160 TCR beta chains associated with cytomegalovirus. A later genetic analysis reported fewer N-insertions in productive TCRs among donors in an Asian-associated ancestry cluster than the approximately 700-donor mean.

The library relied on the immunoSEQ multiplex PCR assay. For the multiplex PCR, a mixture combining 60 forward primers for TCR Vbeta segments and 13 reverse primers for TCR Jbeta segments was used. The CDR3 region of rearranged TCR beta genes was amplified from genomic DNA with a multiplex PCR assay. The Illumina HiSeq System was used to sequence the amplified TCR beta libraries as 87-base-pair reads. In the source study's methods: In a later analysis, some 80 million unique TCR beta chains were counted across the approximately 670 repertoires, and approximately 9.9 million of these chains were shared by at least two donors. To remove PCR and sequencing errors, raw reads were error-corrected and collapsed into unique sequences using a nearest-neighbor algorithm that merged closely related sequences. To assign V, D and J gene segments, CDR3 sequences were aligned to IMGT reference sequences. Each retained sequence needed at least a six-nucleotide match to both a V gene segment and a J gene segment. A rearrangement was called productive if the CDR3 had no stop codons and remained in frame with V and J, and every other rearrangement was called non-productive. Following IMGT convention, CDR3 was defined as the stretch from the second conserved V-encoded cysteine up to the conserved J-encoded phenylalanine. Sequences without an unambiguous match to a single V gene segment were excluded from the earlier analysis of approximately 600 of the donors. An earlier analysis of a few hundred of the donors called V segments functional above 56.7% productive rearrangements and segregating when the between-donor standard deviation exceeded 5%. A statistical classification framework was built to diagnose cytomegalovirus status from the catalog of TCR beta chain sequences. In a later analysis, V and J genes were assigned by comparing TCR nucleotide sequences against IMGT/GENE-DB human TR gene sequences. The TCRdist pipeline was used in a later analysis to assign CDR3 sequences and most-parsimonious VDJ recombination scenarios. In a later analysis, every TCR beta chain was defined by the combination of its CDR3 amino acid sequence and its V-gene family, and reads without a unique V-gene family were dropped. In a later analysis, a few hundred highly shared, low-generation-probability nucleotide sequences were removed to address suspected cross-contamination and a sequencing artifact. In a later analysis, a clonal expansion index for each public chain was calculated from normalized within-repertoire ranks of inferred template counts. A later analysis computed generation probabilities with a VDJ recombination model fitted to out-of-frame rearrangements, and checked the results against IGoR. Hypergeometric tests were used in a later analysis to score TCR-TCR, TCR-HLA and TCR-CMV co-occurrence, with a repertoire-size bias correction applied to the TCR pairs. To estimate false discovery rates, a later analysis permuted the HLA or CMV assignments 20 times. In a later analysis, co-occurring TCRs were grouped using DBSCAN, and TCRdist sequence similarity was added for clustering within HLA-allele-positive subsets. Co-occurrence clustering excluded repertoires with fewer than 30,000 or more than 120,000 public chains, plus five with anomalous nucleotide sharing. The immuneACCESS repertoire file appears here via TCRdb, limited to in-frame rearrangements. These files lack a portion of the clones; in checked studies, under half of the deficit traces to unresolved V genes, and the cause of the others is not known. That table gives V, J and clone size, and the DNA gave D and trimming. The sample has 75,000 or so clones on record, 50% to 80% of them singletons. The leading ten clones occupy 20% to 25% of the sample.

The sample was PBMCs. This TCR derives from a man aged 35-49 years in good health and CMV-seropositive. This chain joins TRBV29-1 to TRBJ2-3; 11 nucleotides in the junction match TRBD1. The CDR3 amino acid sequence is: CSVERDRGITDTQYF. The nucleotide sequence is given as TGCAGCGTTGAACGGGACAGGGGGATAACAGATACGCAGTATTTT.